The 21 T cell receptor beta chains given below trace back to one sample, sequenced in a study of T cell responses to AZD1222 COVID-19 vaccine. Sequencing used immunoSEQ multiplex PCR; TCRdb keeps in-frame clones, though not all of them. Found here are roughly 110,000 clones, approximately 88% of them singletons; the top ten hold 6% to 7%. Source: peripheral blood, taken on day 0 of AZD1222 vaccination. These receptors were taken from an adult in good health.

V is TRBV7-9 and J is TRBJ2-1; possible D gene TRBD2, 6 bases. Germline values: CDR1 SEHNR, CDR2 FQNEAQ (reference sequence). Trimming cost V 5 bases and J 0 bases, with 14 bases left between them. The CDR3 runs 16 residues. CDR3 bases: TGTGCCAGCAGCAAAGGGACTCAGAGCTCCTACAATGAGCAGTTCTTC. It is translated as CASSKGTQSSYNEQFF.

The J gene is TRBJ2-3, the V gene TRBV5-5, with D unclear. Germline CDR1 and CDR2: SGHKS and YYEKEE (reference sequence). V lost 6 bases and J 5 bases, leaving 16 bases between the germline ends. The CDR3 covers 14 residues. CDR3 sequence reads: CASKYRPEGDTQYF. The CDR3 DNA reads as TGTGCCAGCAAGTATCGGCCTGAAGGAGATACGCAGTATTTT.

This chain uses TRBV24-1 with TRBJ1-4; 12 nucleotides line up with TRBD1. The CDR3 covers 20 residues. With V trimmed by 3 bases and J by 7 bases, 17 bases remained unmatched. CDR1 and CDR2 from the germline V gene are KGHDR and SFDVKD. The CDR3 DNA follows: TGTGCCACCAGTGATGGTACCGGGACAGGGGGCTCGGAGATACGTGAAAAACTGTTTTTT. This translates into CATSDGTGTGGSEIREKLFF.

The chain combines TRBV19 with TRBJ2-7; D may match TRBD1 or TRBD2 (7 bases each). Germline values: CDR1 LNHDA, CDR2 SQIVND (reference sequence). This CDR3 contains 15 residues. The ends were cut back, 6 bases at V and 3 bases at J, with 18 bases in the middle. Written as DNA, the CDR3 is TGTGCCAGTAGCAGGGGGGCGGGAGACCTCTACGAGCAGTACTTC. It translates to CASSRGAGDLYEQYF.

As DNA, the CDR3 is TGTGCCAGCAGCGTAGATCCCCTAGACGGTGCCGAGCAGTACTTC. Encoded protein: CASSVDPLDGAEQYF. The chain uses TRBV9 and TRBJ2-7, with D uncertain. Trimming removed 0 bases from V and 6 bases from J, with 16 bases in between. This CDR3 comprises 15 residues. Germline CDR1 reads SGDLS; CDR2 reads YYNGEE.

This chain joins TRBV7-9 and TRBJ2-1; D may match TRBD1 or TRBD2 (6 bases each). Trimming removed 4 bases from V and 3 bases from J, with 22 bases in between. The germline gives CDR1 SEHNR, CDR2 FQNEAQ (reference sequence). The CDR3 is 18 amino acids. CDR3 in amino acids: CASSSGGNGRLFYNEQFF. CDR3 nucleotides: TGTGCCAGCAGCTCCGGGGGCAACGGGAGACTATTCTACAATGAGCAGTTCTTC.

This chain joins TRBV15 and TRBJ2-7; D possibly corresponds to TRBD2 (6 bases). Looked up from germline, CDR1 is LNHNV and CDR2 is YYDKDF (reference sequence). V lost 0 bases, J lost 3 bases, and 12 bases lay in between. The CDR3 spans 15 residues. CDR3 sequence: CATSRDAGLSYEQYF. Written as DNA, the CDR3 is TGTGCCACCAGCAGAGATGCGGGACTTAGCTACGAGCAGTACTTC.

The V call is TRBV12-3 or TRBV12-4, the J call TRBJ2-7, with D perhaps TRBD1 (6 bases). The CDR3 covers 13 residues. Trimming shortened V by 6 bases and J by 3 bases, and 12 bases separated the two germline ends. CDR3 residues: CASRSRDNYEQYF. Here the CDR3 DNA reads TGTGCCAGCAGATCCCGGGACAACTACGAGCAGTACTTC.

V and J are TRBV10-3 and TRBJ1-2, with 7 positions matching TRBD1. This CDR3 is 14 amino acids long. Per the germline V gene, CDR1 is ENHRY and CDR2 is SYGVKD. V shed 4 bases, J shed 7 bases, and the junction held 9 bases outside the gene matches. In DNA, the CDR3 is TGTGCCATCAGTGCCTCCACAGGGGAAGCTGGCTACACCTTC. Its protein is CAISASTGEAGYTF.

The chain has TRBV6-2 or TRBV6-3 and TRBJ1-5; D unresolved. CDR1 and CDR2 from the germline V gene are MNHEY and SVGEGT. V was trimmed by 0 bases and J by 5 bases, leaving 8 bases between them. The CDR3 has 14 amino acids. The CDR3 reads CASSYSGSHQPQHF. Written as DNA, the CDR3 is TGTGCCAGCAGTTACTCAGGGTCCCATCAGCCCCAGCATTTT.

This clone was observed once. A read error may account for a junction end that differs from germline. The V call is TRBV7-7, the J call TRBJ2-3; TRBD2 agrees at 10 bases. Per germline, CDR1 SSHAT and CDR2 FNYEAQ (reference sequence). This CDR3 is built from 17 residues. DNA of the CDR3: TGTGCTAGCAGCTTAGGGGTAGCGGGAGGCCCCACAGATACGCAGTATTTT. Translated: CASSLGVAGGPTDTQYF.

The gene calls are TRBV12-5 and TRBJ2-7, with D possibly TRBD2 on 5 matching bases. This CDR3 is 14 amino acids long. Trimming cost V 0 bases and J 6 bases, with 12 bases left between them. Germline assignment: CDR1 LGHNT and CDR2 FRNRAP. CDR3 in DNA: TGTGCTAGTGGTTTGGTACAGAGGGCCGGCGAGCAGTACTTC. Its protein is CASGLVQRAGEQYF.

The V call is TRBV4-3, the J call TRBJ2-5, with TRBD1 matching 12 bases. Germline V lookup: CDR1 LGHNA, CDR2 YSLEER. The V segment lost 3 bases and the J segment 4 bases; nucleotides outside the gene matches: 3. This CDR3 comprises 15 residues. CDR3 loop: CASSQGTGGAETQYF. The CDR3 nucleotides are TGCGCCAGCAGCCAGGGGACAGGGGGCGCAGAGACCCAGTACTTC.

The chain employs TRBV10-2 and TRBJ2-5, with 7 bases identical to TRBD2. The V gene's germline CDR1 is WSHSY and CDR2 SAAADI. The CDR3 has 14 residues. Trimming cost V 2 bases and J 4 bases; bases outside gene matches: 4. The CDR3 loop is CASSEPSGTETQYF. CDR3 sequence (DNA): TGCGCCAGCAGTGAGCCGAGCGGGACAGAGACCCAGTACTTC.

The genes are TRBV4-2 and TRBJ2-3; TRBD2 might be the D (5 bases). CDR1 and CDR2 from the germline V gene are LGHNA and YNFKEQ. Trimming removed 0 bases at V and 0 bases at J, with 13 bases between. The CDR3 sequence is 17 residues long. Written as DNA, the CDR3 is TGTGCCAGCAGCCAAGATTCCCAGCGGACTAGCACAGATACGCAGTATTTT. This encodes CASSQDSQRTSTDTQYF.

The chain has TRBV19 and TRBJ1-2; D ambiguous. The V end lost 6 bases, the J end lost 8 bases, and 13 bases lay between the germline ends. Germline V gene sequence: CDR1 LNHDA, CDR2 SQIVND (reference sequence). CDR3 length: 12 residues. The CDR3 reads CASRPRSSGYTF. CDR3 nucleotides: TGTGCCAGTAGGCCGAGGAGTTCGGGCTACACCTTC.

CDR3 region: CASRGGRGANEKLFF. For the CDR3, the DNA is TGTGCCAGCAGGGGGGGACGCGGGGCTAATGAAAAACTGTTTTTT. The chain links TRBV28 to TRBJ1-4; TRBD1 is a possible D gene (5 bases). V gave up 6 bases and J gave up 3 bases, with 14 bases separating them. The length of the CDR3 is 15 residues. Germline CDR1 and CDR2: MDHEN and SYDVKM.

The chain recombines TRBV5-6 with TRBJ2-7, with D possibly matching TRBD2 (6 bases). Trimming removed 4 bases from V and 5 bases from J, with 10 bases in between. Germline loops: CDR1 SGHDT, CDR2 YYEEEE. The CDR3 is made up of 12 amino acids. The CDR3 DNA reads as TGTGCCAGCAGCCCGGGAGTCAACGAGCAGTACTTC. Residues: CASSPGVNEQYF.

DNA of the CDR3: TGTGCCAGCAGTTTTGGGGGGTCCTACAATGAGCAGTTCTTC. This sequence encodes CASSFGGSYNEQFF. The V and J genes are TRBV27 and TRBJ2-1; a weak D match, TRBD2 (6 bases). Germline-derived CDR1 and CDR2 are MNHEY and SMNVEV (reference sequence). This CDR3 has 14 residues. Trimming took 3 bases from V and 1 from J, leaving 7 bases between them.

The chain combines TRBV3-1 (or the pseudogene TRBV3-2) with TRBJ2-3; 9 nucleotides align to TRBD2. J gave up 1 base and V 4 bases, and 6 bases lay outside the gene matches. CDR3 size: 16 residues. The germline CDR1 and CDR2 sequences are LGHDT and YNNKEL (reference sequence). The CDR3 DNA is TGTGCCAGCAGCCCTCGACTAGCGGAAGGCACAGATACGCAGTATTTT. Residues: CASSPRLAEGTDTQYF.

The chain links TRBV7-2 to TRBJ1-5, with 10 bases aligning to TRBD1. The CDR3 is 18 residues long. Germline loops: CDR1 SGHTA, CDR2 FQGNSA. V was pared by 2 bases and J by 3 bases, with 10 bases of the junction left unmatched. The CDR3 bases are TGTGCCAGCAGCTTATTCGGACAGGGGGTCGGTATCAATCAGCCCCAGCATTTT. Translation gives CASSLFGQGVGINQPQHF.